These T cell receptor beta chains were read from a single sample in a study of blood T cell repertoires in COVID-19. Sequenced by immunoSEQ multiplex PCR; TCRdb stores in-frame clones only, minus some. The sample gives 40,000 to 60,000 clones, approximately 95% of which show up once; 0.95% to 1.1% is in the top ten. Sequencing was carried out using peripheral blood. These receptors were collected from a man aged 55 to 70 with COVID-19, enrolled during active disease. Both conserved end residues are part of each CDR3. Fields, in order: V gene, J gene, D gene, clone size, CDR3 DNA, CDR3 protein. The D gene is left open where the match is weak. Size values are once, few and many counts, or a class for expanded clones, and some rows have none.

>TRBV29-1|TRBJ1-4|-|-
TGCAGCGTTAACACCGGGAGTAATGAAAAACTGTTTTTT
CSVNTGSNEKLFF
>TRBV5-4|TRBJ2-1|TRBD1|-
TGTGCCAGCAGCTCGGGACGGGACAGGGGGGCTAAAAATGAGCAGTTCTTC
CASSSGRDRGAKNEQFF
>TRBV6-1|TRBJ2-7|TRBD1|few
TGTGCCAGCAGTGGAACGGGGACAGTCCCAGAGTTCTCCTACGAGCAGTACTTC
CASSGTGTVPEFSYEQYF
>TRBV3-1/TRBV3-2|TRBJ1-2|-|once
TGTGCCAGCAGCCAAGGAACGGGGTCCTGGGATGGCTACACCTTC
CASSQGTGSWDGYTF
>TRBV7-9|TRBJ1-3|TRBD1|-
TGTGCCAGCAGCCAGCCGACAGGGGCTTGGAACACCATATATTTT
CASSQPTGAWNTIYF
>TRBV4-1|TRBJ2-3|TRBD2|-
TGCGCCAGCAGCCAAGATCGAGGCAGCGGGGGGGCGTCAGATACGCAGTATTTT
CASSQDRGSGGASDTQYF
>TRBV19|TRBJ2-1|-|-
TGTGCCAGTAGTCGCCGGGACTCACCCTCCCCTCTGCAGTTCTTC
CASSRRDSPSPLQFF
>TRBV7-2|TRBJ1-1|TRBD1|-
TGTGCCAGCAGCTTTTTTCCCAGCGGACAGGGATCGAACACTGAAGCTTTCTTT
CASSFFPSGQGSNTEAFF
>TRBV7-9|TRBJ1-2|-|once
TGTGCCAGCAGCCCCGACAGGTGGTATGGCTACACCTTC
CASSPDRWYGYTF
>TRBV4-1|TRBJ2-1|-|-
TGCGCCAGCAGCCAAGCGGTGGCGCGGGAGCAGTTCTTC
CASSQAVAREQFF
>TRBV2|TRBJ2-3|TRBD2|-
TGTGCCAGCAAAACTAGCGGCACAGATACGCAGTATTTT
CASKTSGTDTQYF
>TRBV7-6|TRBJ1-4|-|-
TGTGCCAGCAGCTTCGACAGTGAAAAACTGTTTTTT
CASSFDSEKLFF
>TRBV5-4|TRBJ1-1|-|once
TGTGCCAGCAGCTTGGAACCCAATCCGCAGGGTGAAGCTTTCTTT
CASSLEPNPQGEAFF
>TRBV9|TRBJ2-1|-|once
TGTGCCAGCAGCGTAGTCGGGGATGGGTCCTACAATGAGCAGTTCTTC
CASSVVGDGSYNEQFF
>TRBV4-1|TRBJ1-2|-|-
TGCGCCAGCAGCCAAGGACTGGATCGAGACGGGATATATGGCTACACCTTC
CASSQGLDRDGIYGYTF
>TRBV5-1|TRBJ2-1|TRBD2|-
TGCGCCAGCAGCGTAATTCTAGCGGGAGAAGGGAATGAGCAGTTCTTC
CASSVILAGEGNEQFF
>TRBV7-8|TRBJ1-3|TRBD1|-
TGTGCCAGCAGCTCCGAACAGGGGGTCTCTGGAAACACCATATATTTT
CASSSEQGVSGNTIYF
>TRBV6-6|TRBJ2-5|-|-
TGTGCCAGCAGTTACAGGGGGTTGGGCGAGACCCAGTACTTC
CASSYRGLGETQYF
>TRBV4-3|TRBJ2-1|TRBD2|-
TGCGCCAGCAGCCAAGATGGGACTAGCGGTTTCAATGAGCAGTTCTTC
CASSQDGTSGFNEQFF
>TRBV5-6|TRBJ1-5|-|-
TGTGCCAGCAGTAGCAGGGGATACAATCAGCCCCAGCATTTT
CASSSRGYNQPQHF
>TRBV7-3|TRBJ2-2|TRBD1|-
TGTGCCAGCAGCCCTATATATCTCGGAGACAGGGCCGTCGGGGAGCTGTTTTTT
CASSPIYLGDRAVGELFF
>TRBV28|TRBJ2-1|-|-
TGTGCCAGCAGTTTGGCGGGGATCTCCTACAATGAGCAGTTCTTC
CASSLAGISYNEQFF
>TRBV4-1|TRBJ2-1|TRBD2|once
TGCGCCAGCAGCCCTAGCGGCACCTTAGGGAATGAGCAGTTCTTC
CASSPSGTLGNEQFF
>TRBV15|TRBJ2-1|-|-
TGTGCCACCAGCGGAGGGGACAGCGCCTACAATGAGCAGTTCTTC
CATSGGDSAYNEQFF
>TRBV27|TRBJ1-3|TRBD1|-
TGTGCCAGCAGTTTAGAGGGGGCTTCTGGAAACACCATATATTTT
CASSLEGASGNTIYF
>TRBV6-6|TRBJ1-5|TRBD1|-
TGTGCCAGCAGCATCGGAGGAGGGGGCGATCAGCCCCAGCATTTT
CASSIGGGGDQPQHF
>TRBV5-1|TRBJ1-3|-|-
TGCGCCAGCAGCTTGGCTGTTAACTCTGGAAACACCATATATTTT
CASSLAVNSGNTIYF
>TRBV5-1|TRBJ1-5|TRBD1|-
TGCGCCAGCAGCTTGGAAGGGACAGGGAATCAGCCCCAGCATTTT
CASSLEGTGNQPQHF
>TRBV6-5|TRBJ1-2|TRBD1|-
TGTGCCAGCAGTTACGGGAGACGGACAGGGCGGGATGGCTACACCTTC
CASSYGRRTGRDGYTF
>TRBV5-1|TRBJ2-7|-|-
TGCGCCAGCAGCTTGGTAGGGGCAGGGGCCGGCGAGCAGTACTTC
CASSLVGAGAGEQYF
>TRBV18|TRBJ2-1|-|-
TGTGCCAGCTCAGATACAAGCAATGAGCAGTTCTTC
CASSDTSNEQFF
>TRBV28|TRBJ1-3|-|-
TGTGCCAGCAGCTTAGCGGGCTCAAGAGGAAACACCATATATTTT
CASSLAGSRGNTIYF
>TRBV6-6|TRBJ2-7|TRBD2|-
TGTGCCAGCAGTTACGGTAGCGGGAGTAACGAGCAGTACTTC
CASSYGSGSNEQYF
>TRBV3-1/TRBV3-2|TRBJ1-1|-|-
TGTGCCAGCAGCCCCCTGATGTCTGCCGGGGAAGCTTTCTTT
CASSPLMSAGEAFF
>TRBV4-2|TRBJ2-7|TRBD2|few
TGTGCCAGCAGCGGCCTAGCGGGACTCTACGAGCAGTACTTC
CASSGLAGLYEQYF
>TRBV10-2|TRBJ2-3|TRBD2|-
TGCGCCACGCTAGCGGGGGGCACAGATACGCAGTATTTT
CATLAGGTDTQYF
>TRBV2|TRBJ1-5|-|-
TGTGCCAGCAGTGAAAGGGGCTTGGGCAATCAGCCCCAGCATTTT
CASSERGLGNQPQHF
>TRBV7-9|TRBJ2-7|-|-
TGTGCCAGCAGCACAGGACAGTTTTACGAGCAGTACTTC
CASSTGQFYEQYF
>TRBV5-1|TRBJ1-1|-|-
TGCGCCAGCAGCTCGGGACACCCGCGACCAGAAGCTTTCTTT
CASSSGHPRPEAFF
>TRBV7-6|TRBJ2-3|-|once
TGTGCCAGCAGCTTAATAGAAGCGGATAGCACAGATACGCAGTATTTT
CASSLIEADSTDTQYF
>TRBV10-3|TRBJ1-1|TRBD1|-
TGTGCCATCAGTGAGAGTTTCACAGGGGGCGCGAACACTGAAGCTTTCTTT
CAISESFTGGANTEAFF
>TRBV28|TRBJ1-2|-|-
TGTGCCAGCAGCTCCTCAGCGGGGGGCCTTACCTATGGCTACACCTTC
CASSSSAGGLTYGYTF
>TRBV4-3|TRBJ2-1|TRBD2|once
TGCGCCAGCAGCCAAGTCATGCTAGCGGGAGAGTGGGCTGAGCAGTTCTTC
CASSQVMLAGEWAEQFF
>TRBV5-1|TRBJ2-5|-|-
TGCGCCAGCAGCTTGAGCCCCTCAGAGACCCAGTACTTC
CASSLSPSETQYF
>TRBV10-2|TRBJ2-1|TRBD2|-
TGCGCCAGTACGTTAGCGGGGGGGTACAATGAGCAGTTCTTC
CASTLAGGYNEQFF
>TRBV21-1|TRBJ2-2|-|-
TGTGCCAGCAGCAAAGACGACAAATCCGGGGAGCTGTTTTTT
CASSKDDKSGELFF
>TRBV19|TRBJ1-1|-|-
TGTGCCAGTAGAGAGCCTTTCCTTGAAGCTTTCTTT
CASREPFLEAFF
>TRBV27|TRBJ1-3|-|once
TGTGCCAGCAGTTCGCGGACACCTACCTCTGGAAACACCATATATTTT
CASSSRTPTSGNTIYF
>TRBV28|TRBJ1-4|-|-
TGTGCCAGCAGTTTGGGGGGTGCAGGGAGGACCGAAAAACTGTTTTTT
CASSLGGAGRTEKLFF
>TRBV30|TRBJ1-4|TRBD1|-
TGTGCCTGGAATAACAGGGGAGAGGGTGAAAAACTGTTTTTT
CAWNNRGEGEKLFF
>TRBV11-1|TRBJ1-1|TRBD1|-
TGTGCCAGCCTTGGGGACAGGGGACCGAACACTGAAGCTTTCTTT
CASLGDRGPNTEAFF
>TRBV28|TRBJ2-7|-|-
TGTGCCAGCCAGCTACCGGGGAGCTCCTACGAGCAGTACTTC
CASQLPGSSYEQYF
>TRBV11-2|TRBJ1-2|TRBD1|once
TGTGCCAGCAGCCCGTTCGCCGGGACAGGGAATGGCTACACCTTC
CASSPFAGTGNGYTF
>TRBV6-4|TRBJ1-5|-|-
TGTGCCAGCAGTGGATCTTCGGGAGCTAATCAGCCCCAGCATTTT
CASSGSSGANQPQHF